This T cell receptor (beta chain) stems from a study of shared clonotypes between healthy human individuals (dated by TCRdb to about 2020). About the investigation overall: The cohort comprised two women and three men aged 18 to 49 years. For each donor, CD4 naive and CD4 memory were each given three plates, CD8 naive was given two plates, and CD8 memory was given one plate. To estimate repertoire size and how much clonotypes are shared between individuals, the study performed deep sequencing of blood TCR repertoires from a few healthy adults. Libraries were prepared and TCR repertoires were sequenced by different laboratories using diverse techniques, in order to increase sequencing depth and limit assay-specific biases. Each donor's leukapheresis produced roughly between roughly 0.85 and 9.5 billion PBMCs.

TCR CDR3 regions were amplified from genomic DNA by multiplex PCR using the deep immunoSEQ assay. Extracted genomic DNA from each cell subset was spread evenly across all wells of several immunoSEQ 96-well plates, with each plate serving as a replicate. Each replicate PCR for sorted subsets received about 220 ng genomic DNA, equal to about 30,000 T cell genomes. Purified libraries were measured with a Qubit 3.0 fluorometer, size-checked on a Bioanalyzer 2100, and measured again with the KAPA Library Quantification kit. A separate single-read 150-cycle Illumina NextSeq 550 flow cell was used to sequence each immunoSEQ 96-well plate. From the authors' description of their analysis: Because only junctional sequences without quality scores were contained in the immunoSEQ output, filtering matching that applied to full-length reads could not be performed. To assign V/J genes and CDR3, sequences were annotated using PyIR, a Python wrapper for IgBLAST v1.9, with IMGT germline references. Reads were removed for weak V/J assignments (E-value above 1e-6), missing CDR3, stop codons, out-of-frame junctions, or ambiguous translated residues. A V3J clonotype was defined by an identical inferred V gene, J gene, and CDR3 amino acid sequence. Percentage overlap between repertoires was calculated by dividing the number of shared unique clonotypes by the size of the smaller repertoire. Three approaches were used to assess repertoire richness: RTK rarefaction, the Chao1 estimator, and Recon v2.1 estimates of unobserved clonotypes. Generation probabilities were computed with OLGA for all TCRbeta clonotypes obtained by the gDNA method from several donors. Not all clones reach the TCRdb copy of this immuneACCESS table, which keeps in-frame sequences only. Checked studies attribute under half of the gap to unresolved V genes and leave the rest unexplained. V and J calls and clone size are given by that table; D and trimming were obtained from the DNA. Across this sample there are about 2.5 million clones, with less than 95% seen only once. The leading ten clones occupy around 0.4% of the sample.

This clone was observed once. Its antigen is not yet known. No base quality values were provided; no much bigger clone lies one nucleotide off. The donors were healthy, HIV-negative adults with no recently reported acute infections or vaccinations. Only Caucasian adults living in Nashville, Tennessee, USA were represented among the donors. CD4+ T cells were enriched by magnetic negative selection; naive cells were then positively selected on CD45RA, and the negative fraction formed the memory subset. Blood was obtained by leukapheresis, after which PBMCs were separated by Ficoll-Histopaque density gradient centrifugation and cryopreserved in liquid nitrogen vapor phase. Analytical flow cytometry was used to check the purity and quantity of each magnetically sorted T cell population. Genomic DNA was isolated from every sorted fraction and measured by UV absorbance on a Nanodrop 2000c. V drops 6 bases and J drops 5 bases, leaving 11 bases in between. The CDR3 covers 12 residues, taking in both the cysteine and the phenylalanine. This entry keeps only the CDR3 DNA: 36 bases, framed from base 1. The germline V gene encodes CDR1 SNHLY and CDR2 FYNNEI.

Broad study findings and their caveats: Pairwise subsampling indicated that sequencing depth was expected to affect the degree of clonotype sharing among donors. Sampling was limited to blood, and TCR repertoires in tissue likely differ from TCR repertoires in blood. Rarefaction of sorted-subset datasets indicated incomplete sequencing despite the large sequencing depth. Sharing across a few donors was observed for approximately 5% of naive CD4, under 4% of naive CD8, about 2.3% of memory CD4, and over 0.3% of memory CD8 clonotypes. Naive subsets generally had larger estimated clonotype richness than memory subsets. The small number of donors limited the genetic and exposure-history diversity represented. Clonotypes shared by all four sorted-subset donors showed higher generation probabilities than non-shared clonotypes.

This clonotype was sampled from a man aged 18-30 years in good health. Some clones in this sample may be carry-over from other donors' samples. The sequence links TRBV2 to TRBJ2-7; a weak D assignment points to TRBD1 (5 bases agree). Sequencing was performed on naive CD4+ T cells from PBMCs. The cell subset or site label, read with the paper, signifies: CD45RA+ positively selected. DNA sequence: TGTGCCAGCAGCTACGCCAGGGACGAGCAGTACTTC. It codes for CASSYARDEQYF.